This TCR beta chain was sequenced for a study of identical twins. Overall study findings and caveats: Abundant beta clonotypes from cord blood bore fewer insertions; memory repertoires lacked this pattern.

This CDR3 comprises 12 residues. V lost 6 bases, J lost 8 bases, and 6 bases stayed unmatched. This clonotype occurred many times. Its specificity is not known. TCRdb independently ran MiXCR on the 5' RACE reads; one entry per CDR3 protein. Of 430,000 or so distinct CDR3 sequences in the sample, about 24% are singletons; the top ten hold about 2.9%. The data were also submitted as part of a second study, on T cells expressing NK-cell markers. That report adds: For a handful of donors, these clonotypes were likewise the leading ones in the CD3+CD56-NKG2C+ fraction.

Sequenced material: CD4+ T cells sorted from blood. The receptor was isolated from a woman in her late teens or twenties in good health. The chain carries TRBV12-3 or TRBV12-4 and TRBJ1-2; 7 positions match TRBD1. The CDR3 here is CASRDRAGGYTF. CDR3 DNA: TGTGCCAGCAGAGACAGGGCGGGGGGCTACACCTTC.